This T cell receptor beta chain appears in the sequencing data of a study of immune evolution from preneoplasia to lung adenocarcinoma. This table comes from immunoSEQ multiplex PCR, and its TCRdb copy is limited to in-frame clones, with some not included. The sample has about 11,000 clones, 76% seen once. Germline V gene sequence: CDR1 SGHRS, CDR2 YFSETQ. The J segment lost 3 bases and the V segment lost 2 bases, leaving 3 bases of the junction unmatched. The CDR3 covers 15 residues. This chain joins TRBV5-1 and TRBJ2-7; 12 bases match TRBD2. This clonotype was sampled from a person in their sixties with lung adenocarcinoma. Some clones in this sample may be carry-over from other donors' samples. The sequencing sample was made of FFPE normal lung tissue adjacent to the tumor. The CDR3, as DNA: TGCGCCAGCAGCTTACTAGCGGGAGGTTTCTACGAGCAGTACTTC. Protein: CASSLLAGGFYEQYF.